Presented here are 9 T cell receptor beta chains from one specimen sequenced in a study of blood T cell repertoires in COVID-19. The assay was immunoSEQ multiplex PCR, and TCRdb's table has in-frame clones only and misses some. The table shows about 230,000 clones, with roughly nine tenths occurring only once. The sequenced material came from PBMCs or T cells enriched from blood (not recorded which). The receptors were sampled from a woman aged 25 to 45 with acute COVID-19.

Points on this clone: The sample holds other DNA sequences that translate to the same CDR3. The chain has TRBV19 and TRBJ2-7; 8 bases match TRBD1. This CDR3 comprises 13 residues. Unmatched junction bases numbered 5, after V lost 8 bases and J lost 2 bases. The germline V gene has CDR1 LNHDA and CDR2 SQIVND (reference sequence). CDR3 protein: CASGSQGAYEQYF. CDR3 DNA sequence: TGTGCCAGTGGGTCACAGGGGGCCTACGAGCAGTACTTC.

V gene TRBV9 combines with J gene TRBJ1-2; 8 bases are a match to TRBD1. CDR1 and CDR2 (germline): SGDLS, YYNGEE. The length of the CDR3 is 14 residues. V lost 4 bases and J lost 6; bases outside the gene matches: 8. The DNA for the CDR3 is TGTGCCAGCAGCCCCTGGACAGGGTCGGATGGCTACACCTTC. Translation: CASSPWTGSDGYTF.

The rearrangement links TRBV4-1 to TRBJ1-2; 9 nucleotides agree with TRBD1. Germline V gene data show CDR1 as MGHRA and CDR2 as YSYEKL. The CDR3 totals 13 residues. V shed 1 base and J 14 bases; nucleotides not matched to a gene: 8. The DNA for the CDR3 is TGCGCCAGCAGCCAAGGGACAGGGGATGGTGGGACCTTC. Protein: CASSQGTGDGGTF.

About this clone: The same CDR3 can be traced to other DNA sequences in this sample. This chain joins TRBV12-3 or TRBV12-4 and TRBJ2-3; D is uncertain. Trimming cost V 2 bases and J 6 bases, with 9 bases left between them. There are 13 residues in the CDR3. The CDR3 sequence is CASSLPNSDTQYF. As DNA, the CDR3 is TGTGCCAGCAGTTTACCAAACAGCGATACGCAGTATTTT.

This chain joins TRBV6-5 and TRBJ2-4, with D tentatively TRBD2 (6 bases). Trimming cost V 6 bases and J 0 bases, with 12 bases left between them. Germline values: CDR1 MNHEY, CDR2 SVGAGI. The CDR3 extends over 15 amino acids. CDR3 sequence reads: CASSLGGVAKNIQYF. The CDR3 bases are TGTGCCAGCAGCCTCGGGGGAGTAGCCAAAAACATTCAGTACTTC.

The rearrangement joins TRBV12-5 to TRBJ1-1; D might be TRBD1 (6 bases). The V and J ends lost 4 bases and 1 base respectively, with 13 bases between them. Germline V gene data show CDR1 as LGHNT and CDR2 as FRNRAP. The CDR3 runs 15 residues. The CDR3 DNA reads as TGTGCTAGTGGTTCTAGGACGACAGGGAACACTGAAGCTTTCTTT. Protein sequence: CASGSRTTGNTEAFF.

V gene TRBV5-6 combines with J gene TRBJ1-3; the D gene is possibly TRBD1 (6 bases). Per the germline V gene, CDR1 is SGHDT and CDR2 is YYEEEE. Trimming removed 0 bases at V and 6 bases at J, with 16 bases between. The CDR3 has 16 amino acids. CDR3 DNA sequence: TGTGCCAGCAGCTTGGTTTTGGGGGCCCTTGAAAACACCATATATTTT. Translation: CASSLVLGALENTIYF.

This clone was seen a few times. The J gene is TRBJ2-7, the V gene TRBV7-9, with TRBD1 matching 7 bases. The germline V gene encodes CDR1 SEHNR and CDR2 FQNEAQ (reference sequence). This CDR3 is 15 amino acids long. V was clipped by 1 base and J by 2 bases; unmatched bases: 5. In nucleotides, the CDR3 is TGTGCCAGCAGCTTAGGGGCAGGGGGACCCTACGAGCAGTACTTC. Translating gives CASSLGAGGPYEQYF.

The chain joins TRBV14 to TRBJ1-1, with D perhaps matching TRBD1 (5 bases). This CDR3 is 16 amino acids long. Germline values: CDR1 SGHDN, CDR2 FVKESK. Trimming took off 4 bases at V and 1 base at J, with 16 bases between the two ends. This CDR3 reads CASSLGTLRGNTEAFF. The CDR3 DNA sequence: TGTGCCAGCAGCCTAGGGACTTTGAGAGGGAACACTGAAGCTTTCTTT.